This T cell receptor (beta chain) was found in a study of beta chain features in type 1 diabetes. General study results and limits: Junctions at VDJ sites from type 1 diabetes patients had fewer insertions and more deletions.

V was clipped by 4 bases and J by 4 bases; unmatched bases: 4. The CDR3 loop spans 14 amino acids. Germline V CDR1 and CDR2: SQVTM, ANQGSEA. Every isolated RNA sample was fully reverse transcribed, so sequencing captured expressed TCRB transcripts. Clones were sequenced by immunoSEQ multiplex PCR, and TCRdb holds only the in-frame ones, with some missing. Of approximately 300,000 clones in the sample, more than 9.5% were seen once. This clone showed up just a few times. The antigen remains undetermined. The sample comprised naive CD4+ T cells from blood. The V gene is TRBV29-1, the J gene TRBJ2-7; 13 nucleotides align to TRBD2. The TCR comes from a woman younger than 45 in good health. The chain's CDR3 is CSVARGLAGYEQYF. CDR3 bases: TGCAGCGTTGCCAGGGGACTAGCGGGATACGAGCAGTACTTC.